A selection of T cell receptor beta chains follows, all from one sample in a study of T cells in Graves' hyperthyroidism and ophthalmopathy. Via MiXCR, TCRdb re-called the multiplex PCR reads, giving one row per CDR3 protein. The sample holds approximately 400,000 distinct CDR3 sequences, approximately 20% seen once. The specimen was blood. These receptors were obtained from a young woman with Graves' hyperthyroidism. CDR3s include the opening cysteine and the closing phenylalanine or tryptophan. The D gene is left open where the match is weak. Clone size is given for some rows only: seen once, a few or many times, or a class if the clone is expanded.

-	-	TRBV9	TRBJ1-6	15	TGTGCCAGCAGCGCACCCCTCGGCCCAAAATCACCCCTCCACTTT	CASSAPLGPKSPLHF
-	many	TRBV4-1	TRBJ1-2	11	TGCGCCAGCAGCCAAAAACAGCTCTACACCTTC	CASSQKQLYTF
-	many	TRBV6-5	TRBJ1-1	12	TGTGCCAGCAGTTACTCGATTACAGAAGCTTTCTTT	CASSYSITEAFF
TRBD2	few	TRBV6-7	TRBJ2-7	17	TGTGCCAGCAGTTATTATCCACCGGGACTAGCGTTCTACGAGCAGTACTTC	CASSYYPPGLAFYEQYF
TRBD1	many	TRBV6-1	TRBJ2-2	14	TGTGCCAGCAGGAAAACAGGGGTCGCCGGGGAGCTGTTTTTT	CASRKTGVAGELFF
-	many	TRBV12-3/TRBV12-4	TRBJ1-5	14	TGTGCCAGCACCCGGACGGATAGCAATCAGCCCCAGCATTTT	CASTRTDSNQPQHF
-	many	TRBV6-1	TRBJ1-2	12	TGTGCCAGCAGTGAAGCGCAGGAGGGCTACACCTTC	CASSEAQEGYTF
TRBD1	-	TRBV29-1	TRBJ1-1	13	TGCAGCGTTTGCCTCAGGGGGGACACTGAAGCTTTCTTT	CSVCLRGDTEAFF
-	many	TRBV20-1	TRBJ1-5	15	TGCAGTGCTAGTACCACGAGAGAGTCCGATCAGCCCCAGCATTTT	CSASTTRESDQPQHF
TRBD1	many	TRBV20-1	TRBJ2-2	14	TGCAGTGCTAGCGACGACAGGGGTCCCGGGGAGCTGTTTTTT	CSASDDRGPGELFF
-	-	TRBV6-5	TRBJ2-3	15	TGTGCCAGCAGTTACTCGGGACACCCTGGGGATACGCAGTATTTT	CASSYSGHPGDTQYF
-	many	TRBV2	TRBJ2-7	13	TGTGCCAGCAGTGTCTCGAGTGGCTACGAGCAGTACTTC	CASSVSSGYEQYF
-	few	TRBV30	TRBJ1-1	14	TGTGCCTGGATCGGGGGATTTGGGAACACTGAAGCTTTCTTT	CAWIGGFGNTEAFF
-	many	TRBV28	TRBJ1-2	16	TGTGCCAGCAGCTCGACCGCGTGGGGAAAGGACTATGGCTACACCTTC	CASSSTAWGKDYGYTF
TRBD1	many	TRBV28	TRBJ1-5	14	TGTGCCAGTGAGACAGGGTATAGCAATCAGCCCCAGCATTTT	CASETGYSNQPQHF
-	many	TRBV5-1	TRBJ2-5	15	TGCGCCAGCAGCTTGGTATCTGACAGACAAGAGACCCAGTACTTC	CASSLVSDRQETQYF
-	many	TRBV18	TRBJ1-3	16	TGTGCCAGCTCACCGACGTTAACAGTCGCTGGAAACACCATATATTTT	CASSPTLTVAGNTIYF
TRBD2	many	TRBV11-2	TRBJ2-2	19	TGTGCCAGCAGCTTAGAACTAGCGGGGGCCCCATCGAACACCGGGGAGCTGTTTTTT	CASSLELAGAPSNTGELFF
-	few	TRBV15	TRBJ2-3	12	TGTGCCACCAGCAGGTCCACAGATACGCAGTATTTT	CATSRSTDTQYF
-	many	TRBV2	TRBJ2-7	14	TGTGCCAGCAGTGATGAACTGGGGAACTACGAGCAGTACTTC	CASSDELGNYEQYF
TRBD2	many	TRBV2	TRBJ2-2	15	TGTGCCAGCTCGATACTTAGCGGGGGGGCCGGGGAGCTGTTTTTT	CASSILSGGAGELFF
-	-	TRBV27	TRBJ2-7	14	TGTGCCAGCAGTTTGTCGACCCCCGCCCCCGAGCAGTACTTC	CASSLSTPAPEQYF
-	many	TRBV7-6	TRBJ1-5	15	TGTGCCAGCAGCTTAGAAGCGGACGGAAATCAGCCCCAGCATTTT	CASSLEADGNQPQHF
-	many	TRBV5-1	TRBJ2-2	13	TGCGCCAGCAGCACCCTGGGGGCCGGGGAGCTGTTTTTT	CASSTLGAGELFF
TRBD1	many	TRBV2	TRBJ1-2	14	TGTGCCAGCAGGGGGACAGGCTCCTTTTATGGCTACACCTTC	CASRGTGSFYGYTF
-	many	TRBV10-2	TRBJ2-2	13	TGCGCCAGCAGAGCCGTTGTGAACGGGGAGCTGTTTTTT	CASRAVVNGELFF
-	many	TRBV20-1	TRBJ1-1	15	TGCAGTGCTCGTAACCCGGGACCCTCGAACACTGAAGCTTTCTTT	CSARNPGPSNTEAFF
TRBD2	many	TRBV20-1	TRBJ2-7	16	TGCAGTGCTAGAGACTTTGTCAGCGGGGGGGCCGACGAGCAGTACTTC	CSARDFVSGGADEQYF
TRBD1	many	TRBV2	TRBJ2-5	14	TGTGCCAGCAGCGGGACAGGAGGGGCAGAGACCCAGTACTTC	CASSGTGGAETQYF
-	-	TRBV19	TRBJ1-5	16	TGTGCCAGTAGTCATGTCCCTGGGAGCAGCAATCAGCCCCAGCATTTT	CASSHVPGSSNQPQHF
-	few	TRBV6-2/TRBV6-3	TRBJ1-2	12	TGTGCCAGCAGTTACCAGGGTGGTGGCTACACCTTC	CASSYQGGGYTF
TRBD2	many	TRBV28	TRBJ2-7	16	TGTGCCAGCAGTTCGGTCGTGGGAGGGTACTCCTACGAGCAGTACTTC	CASSSVVGGYSYEQYF
-	many	TRBV30	TRBJ1-5	12	TGTGCCTGGAATTACGGTAATCAGCCCCAGCATTTT	CAWNYGNQPQHF
-	-	TRBV18	TRBJ1-1	11	TGTGCCACCACGGGGAACACTGAAGCTCTCTTT	CATTGNTEALF
TRBD2	many	TRBV6-1	TRBJ2-3	14	TGTGCCAGCAGCCTAGCGGGGAGCACAGATACGCAGTATTTT	CASSLAGSTDTQYF
-	many	TRBV6-5	TRBJ2-2	14	TGTGCCAGCAGTTACTCCGGTACCACCGGGGAGCTGTTTTTT	CASSYSGTTGELFF
TRBD1	-	TRBV3-1	TRBJ1-1	16	TGTGCCAGCAGCCAAGCCCCGGGACAGGGAATCTCGGAAGCTTTCTTT	CASSQAPGQGISEAFF
-	many	TRBV6-1	TRBJ1-2	15	TGTGCCAGCAGTGAGCTCTCGGGAGGGAAGAGTGGCTACACCTTC	CASSELSGGKSGYTF
-	many	TRBV20-1	TRBJ2-5	16	TGCAGTGCTAGAGTTTCCGGGACAACCATCCAAGAGACCCAGTACTTC	CSARVSGTTIQETQYF
TRBD1	many	TRBV30	TRBJ1-2	13	TGTGCCTGGAGTGGCGGACAGGGGAGTGGCTACACCTTC	CAWSGGQGSGYTF
TRBD1	once	TRBV10-3	TRBJ2-7	16	TGTGCCATCAGTGCCCGACAGGGTAATAATATCTACGAGCAGTACTTC	CAISARQGNNIYEQYF
TRBD1	many	TRBV6-5	TRBJ1-5	15	TGTGCCAGCAGTTACGGGACAGGGCGAAATCAGCCCCAGCATTTT	CASSYGTGRNQPQHF
-	many	TRBV2	TRBJ1-5	13	TGTGCCAGCAGTGAGGTAGGGGATCAGCCCCAGCATTTT	CASSEVGDQPQHF
-	many	TRBV20-1	TRBJ1-2	13	TGCAGTGCTAGGGAGGGGCCAGGCCATGGCTACACCTTC	CSAREGPGHGYTF
-	-	TRBV19	TRBJ1-2	13	TGTGCCAGTAGTATCGGGGAGGCTACGGGCTACACCTTC	CASSIGEATGYTF
-	medium-sized	TRBV12-3/TRBV12-4	TRBJ2-5	11	TGTGCCAGCAGCCTTGGAGAGACCCAGTACTTC	CASSLGETQYF
-	many	TRBV13	TRBJ1-2	14	TGTGCCAGCAGCTTAGCGTTATACTCCTATGGCTACACCTTC	CASSLALYSYGYTF